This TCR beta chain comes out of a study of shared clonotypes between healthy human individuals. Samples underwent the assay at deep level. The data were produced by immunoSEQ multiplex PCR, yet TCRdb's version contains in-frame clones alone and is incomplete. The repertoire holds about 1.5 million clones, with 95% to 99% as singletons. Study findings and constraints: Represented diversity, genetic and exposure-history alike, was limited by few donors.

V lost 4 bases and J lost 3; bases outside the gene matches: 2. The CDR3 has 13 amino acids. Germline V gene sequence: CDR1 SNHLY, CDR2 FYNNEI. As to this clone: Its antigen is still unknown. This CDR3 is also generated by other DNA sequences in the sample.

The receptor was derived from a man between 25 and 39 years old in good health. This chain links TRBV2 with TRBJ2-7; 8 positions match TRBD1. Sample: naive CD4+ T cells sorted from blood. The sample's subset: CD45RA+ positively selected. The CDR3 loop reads CASSGQGLYEQYF. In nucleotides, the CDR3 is TGTGCCAGCAGTGGACAGGGGCTCTACGAGCAGTACTTC. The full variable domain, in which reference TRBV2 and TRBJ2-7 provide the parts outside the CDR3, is EPEVTQTPSHQVTQMGQEVILRCVPISNHLYFYWYRQILGQKVEFLVSFYNNEISEKSEIFDDQFSVERPDGSNFTLKIRSTKLEDSAMYFCASSGQGLYEQYFGPGTRLTVT.